The T cell receptor beta chain under discussion was sequenced for a study of Ad26.COV2.S vaccination and SARS-CoV-2 variants. Across the whole study: Ad26.COV2.S was injected intramuscularly once or twice, 56 days apart.

This clone was observed a handful of times. Germline V CDR1 and CDR2: MNHEY, SVGEGT. This CDR3 has 14 amino acids. Unmatched junction bases numbered 7, after V lost 6 bases and J lost 7 bases. Assay used: immunoSEQ multiplex PCR; TCRdb lists only in-frame clones, some missing. The table includes around 300,000 clones, roughly 90% detected once. Treatment defined: roughly 19 received Ad26.COV2.S at low or high dose, single or two shots; roughly five received placebo; per-sample allocation not given. Each sample was drawn 63 days after the first injection (of vaccine or placebo). Sequencing used peripheral blood, obtained in a trial of Ad26.COV2.S vaccine versus placebo. This receptor was taken from a person aged 18-60 years who received the Ad26.COV2.S COVID-19 vaccine or a placebo. This chain connects TRBV6-2 or TRBV6-3 to TRBJ1-4, with 8 bases that match TRBD1. CDR3 sequence reads: CASSRGQGSEKLFF. For the CDR3, the DNA is TGTGCCAGCAGCCGAGGACAGGGAAGTGAAAAACTGTTTTTT.